Below are 25 T cell receptor beta chains sequenced from a single sample in a study of T-cell reconstitution after alpha-beta-depleted transplantation in children. Unique molecular identifiers featured in how the TCRbeta library was prepared. MiXCR, run by TCRdb on the PCR reads, gives a single entry per CDR3 protein. The repertoire includes about a million distinct CDR3 sequences, roughly 29% of them detected once, and roughly 31% sits in the top ten. Material: PBMCs, mostly from graft donor cells, obtained 360 days after TCRalphabeta/CD19-depleted stem cell transplant. Receptors originate from a boy younger than two who had a stem cell transplant for SCID, so the T cells may come from the graft donor.

The V and J genes are TRBV20-1 and TRBJ2-1; TRBD1 might be the D (6 bases). Trimming took 1 base from V and 7 from J, leaving 17 bases between them. Germline loops: CDR1 DFQATT, CDR2 SNEGSKA (reference sequence). CDR3 length: 15 amino acids. The CDR3 sequence: CSARAVNRVENEQFF. In DNA, the CDR3 is TGCAGTGCTAGAGCCGTAAACAGGGTGGAGAATGAGCAGTTCTTC.

This clonotype was seen a handful of times. This chain connects TRBV24-1 to TRBJ1-2; 10 nucleotides line up with TRBD1. The V gene end was trimmed by 4 bases and the J gene end by 6 bases; junction bases not matched to a gene: 7. The length of the CDR3 is 15 residues. From germline, CDR1 is KGHDR and CDR2 SFDVKD. The CDR3 here is CATSDPRDRGDGYTF. CDR3 bases: TGTGCCACCAGTGACCCTCGGGACAGGGGAGATGGCTACACCTTC.

The V call is TRBV20-1, the J call TRBJ2-7, with TRBD1 identical over 9 bases. The V gene's germline CDR1 is DFQATT and CDR2 SNEGSKA (reference sequence). The CDR3 sequence is 14 residues long. V dropped 3 bases and J dropped 2; count of bases not matched to a gene: 5. CDR3 nucleotide sequence: TGCAGTGCTAGTTTTGGGACAGGGACCTACGAGCAGTACTTC. Amino acids: CSASFGTGTYEQYF.

This rearrangement joins TRBV20-1 to TRBJ1-1, with TRBD1 matching 10 bases. CDR3 length equals 14 residues. J gave up 1 base and V 6 bases, and 5 bases lay outside the gene matches. Germline V gives CDR1 DFQATT, CDR2 SNEGSKA (reference sequence). Here the CDR3 DNA reads TGCAGTGCCACGGGGGACAGGGGGAACACTGAAGCTTTCTTT. Translation: CSATGDRGNTEAFF.

The rearrangement links TRBV5-1 to TRBJ2-5; a possible D gene is TRBD2 (6 bases). There are 15 residues in the CDR3. The germline V gene has CDR1 SGHRS and CDR2 YFSETQ. The V and J ends lost 6 bases and 5 bases respectively, with 20 bases between them. CDR3 sequence: CASTGGTPWTETQYF. In nucleotides, the CDR3 is TGCGCCAGCACGGGCGGGACTCCCTGGACGGAGACCCAGTACTTC.

This clonotype was seen a handful of times. The rearrangement uses TRBV12-3 or TRBV12-4 and TRBJ1-1, with 10 bases matching TRBD1. V lost 5 bases and J lost 7; bases outside the gene matches: 4. The CDR3 contains 13 residues. The CDR3 region is CASSRQGAFEAFF. The CDR3 DNA is TGTGCCAGCAGTCGACAGGGGGCTTTTGAAGCTTTCTTT.

This clonotype was seen a few times. The chain recombines TRBV5-1 with TRBJ2-7; D remains unclear. Per the germline V gene, CDR1 is SGHRS and CDR2 is YFSETQ. V lost 1 base to trimming and J lost 2 bases, with 13 bases between them. This CDR3 has 15 amino acids. CDR3 sequence (DNA): TGCGCCAGCAGCTTGAACCCCCTAGGGACCTACGAGCAGTACTTC. Amino acids: CASSLNPLGTYEQYF.

For the CDR3, the DNA is TGTGCCAGCCGTCCGGACAGGAGCAATCAGCCCCAGCATTTT. The encoded protein is CASRPDRSNQPQHF. The chain joins TRBV27 to TRBJ1-5, with 7 bases aligning to TRBD1. Germline CDR1 and CDR2: MNHEY and SMNVEV (reference sequence). Trimming took 8 bases from V and 1 from J; bases not matched to a gene: 5. The CDR3 covers 14 residues.

The chain links TRBV5-6 to TRBJ2-3, with 7 nucleotides matching TRBD1. There are 14 residues in the CDR3. V lost 7 bases, J lost 2 bases, and 7 bases stayed unmatched. The V gene's germline CDR1 is SGHDT and CDR2 YYEEEE. The DNA for the CDR3 is TGTGCCAGCTCCGGGACAGAGGACACAGATACGCAGTATTTT. Translated: CASSGTEDTDTQYF.

This chain uses TRBV5-1 with TRBJ2-3, with D possibly TRBD2 on 6 matching bases. This CDR3 has 14 residues. Per the germline V gene, CDR1 is SGHRS and CDR2 is YFSETQ. With 0 bases removed from V and 5 bases from J, the gap between germline ends came to 10 bases. Written as DNA, the CDR3 is TGCGCCAGCAGCTTGGAGGACTACGGAGATACGCAGTATTTT. This sequence encodes CASSLEDYGDTQYF.

This chain links TRBV18 with TRBJ2-5; D gene unclear. The CDR3 contains 14 residues. The V end was cut by 4 bases, the J end by 3 bases, with 12 bases between. Germline V gene lookup returns CDR1 KGHSH and CDR2 LQKENI. For the CDR3, the DNA is TGTGCCAGCTCACGGCTTAACAAGGAAGAGACCCAGTACTTC. As protein: CASSRLNKEETQYF. The whole variable domain, filled in from reference TRBV18 and TRBJ2-5, reads NAGVMQNPRHLVRRRGQEARLRCSPMKGHSHVYWYRQLPEEGLKFMVYLQKENIIDESGMPKERFSAEFPKEGPSILRIQQVVRGDSAAYFCASSRLNKEETQYFGPGTRLLVL.

CDR3 coding DNA: TGTGCCAGCAGTTTCCAAAGCCGGGTTGAAGGCTACACCTTC. Translation gives CASSFQSRVEGYTF. J is TRBJ1-2 and V is TRBV12-3 or TRBV12-4; D is undetermined. The CDR3 covers 14 residues. V was clipped by 3 bases and J by 8 bases, with 16 bases between them.

The table lists this clonotype with a few counts. The chain has TRBV20-1 and TRBJ1-5; D may be TRBD1 (6 bases). V dropped 4 bases and J dropped 4 bases, with 11 bases sitting between them. The germline gives CDR1 DFQATT, CDR2 SNEGSKA (reference sequence). This CDR3 comprises 13 residues. The CDR3 here is CSANRAPNQPQHF. As DNA, the CDR3 is TGCAGTGCTAACAGGGCACCGAATCAGCCCCAGCATTTT.

This clonotype was detected only a few times. The chain uses TRBV7-9 and TRBJ2-1; 11 bases line up with TRBD2. Germline V gives CDR1 SEHNR, CDR2 FQNEAQ (reference sequence). Trimming cost V 5 bases and J 8 bases; bases outside gene matches: 8. This CDR3 has 15 residues. The CDR3 loop is CASSPVVTSGDEQFF. DNA for the CDR3: TGTGCCAGCAGCCCAGTGGTGACTAGCGGGGATGAGCAGTTCTTC.

This chain uses TRBV5-1 with TRBJ1-1; D is perhaps TRBD1 (6 bases). This CDR3 is 17 amino acids long. Trimming stripped 0 bases from V and 3 bases from J, with 18 bases between. Germline-derived CDR1 and CDR2 are SGHRS and YFSETQ. CDR3 DNA: TGCGCCAGCAGCTTGGCCTTAACAGGGCCTTTCGACACTGAAGCTTTCTTT. This gives the protein CASSLALTGPFDTEAFF.

Many counts were recorded for this clonotype. The V gene is TRBV12-3 or TRBV12-4, the J gene TRBJ2-1, with 14 nucleotides matching TRBD2. The J segment lost 4 bases and the V segment lost 6 bases, leaving 8 bases of the junction unmatched. This CDR3 comprises 17 residues. Here the CDR3 reads CASRPPGTSGGYNEQFF. As DNA, the CDR3 is TGTGCCAGCAGACCCCCCGGGACTAGCGGGGGATACAATGAGCAGTTCTTC.

This clonotype was observed a handful of times. The CDR3 sequence is CASSQDSSGGATEQFF. The CDR3 DNA sequence: TGCGCCAGCAGCCAAGATTCTAGCGGGGGGGCCACTGAGCAGTTCTTC. The chain combines TRBV4-1 with TRBJ2-1, with 12 bases lining up with TRBD2. With 0 bases clipped from V and 9 bases from J, the junction kept 6 bases outside the gene matches. The germline gives CDR1 MGHRA, CDR2 YSYEKL. The CDR3 has 16 amino acids.

The chain is built from TRBV7-2 and TRBJ2-3; TRBD1 aligns across 9 bases. Looked up from germline, CDR1 is SGHTA and CDR2 is FQGNSA. The V gene end was trimmed by 5 bases and the J gene end by 9 bases; junction bases not matched to a gene: 3. This CDR3 is 12 amino acids long. CDR3 DNA: TGTGCCAGCAGCCCAGGGACAGGGACGCAGTATTTT. It yields the protein CASSPGTGTQYF.

V is TRBV29-1 and J is TRBJ1-3, with 8 bases that match TRBD1. Looked up from germline, CDR1 is SQVTM and CDR2 is ANQGSEA. This CDR3 is 13 amino acids long. CDR3 in amino acids: CGANRGTGNTIYF. CDR3 DNA sequence: TGCGGAGCCAACAGGGGGACTGGAAACACCATATATTTT.

The chain joins TRBV20-1 to TRBJ2-7; perhaps TRBD1 as D (5 bases). This CDR3 has 12 residues. V lost 3 bases to trimming and J lost 7 bases, with 13 bases between them. Germline CDR1 reads DFQATT; CDR2 reads SNEGSKA (reference sequence). CDR3 residues: CSARGPGFEQYF. The CDR3 DNA reads TGCAGTGCTAGGGGGCCAGGGTTTGAGCAGTACTTC.

The rearrangement links TRBV12-3 or TRBV12-4 to TRBJ2-7, with D possibly being TRBD1 (6 bases). The CDR3 is 14 amino acids. V lost 1 base and J lost 9, with 16 bases in between. This chain's CDR3 is CASSLDTSGDAQYF. The CDR3 DNA follows: TGTGCCAGCAGTTTAGATACGTCAGGGGATGCGCAGTACTTC.

The chain couples TRBV10-3 to TRBJ2-1, with D perhaps matching TRBD2 (5 bases). There are 16 residues in the CDR3. Trimming removed 11 bases at V and 1 base at J, with 21 bases between. Germline V CDR1 and CDR2: ENHRY, SYGVKD. CDR3 loop: CASIRGRPGSYNEQFF. The CDR3 bases are TGTGCCTCCATTCGGGGTCGTCCAGGTTCCTACAATGAGCAGTTCTTC.

In this sample, this clonotype turned up a few times. The rearrangement joins TRBV20-1 to TRBJ2-2, with unresolved D. V gave up 4 bases and J gave up 4 bases, with 10 bases separating them. The V gene's germline CDR1 is DFQATT and CDR2 SNEGSKA (reference sequence). This CDR3 comprises 13 residues. The CDR3 nucleotides are TGCAGTGCTAAGTACAGCTTCACCGGGGAGCTGTTTTTT. This gives the protein CSAKYSFTGELFF.

The chain combines TRBV7-9 with TRBJ2-3, with D unclear. Germline-derived CDR1 and CDR2 are SEHNR and FQNEAQ (reference sequence). V lost 8 bases and J 8 bases, leaving 23 bases between the germline ends. This CDR3 contains 15 residues. CDR3 sequence: CASQRAQSSTFTQYF. As DNA, the CDR3 is TGTGCCAGCCAAAGGGCCCAAAGTTCAACATTTACGCAGTATTTT.

There are many counts of this clonotype. V usage is TRBV5-1 and J usage is TRBJ2-6; TRBD1 is a possible D gene (6 bases). The CDR3 is made up of 16 amino acids. The germline V gene encodes CDR1 SGHRS and CDR2 YFSETQ. The V end was cut by 0 bases, the J end by 4 bases, with 11 bases between. The CDR3: CASSLVTGSGANVLTF. The CDR3 DNA follows: TGCGCCAGCAGCTTGGTCACAGGGTCCGGGGCCAACGTCCTGACTTTC.